This TCR beta chain is from a study of regulatory T cells in long-lasting Graves disease. Researchers made TCR beta libraries by using iRepertoire HTBI primers and running Arm-PCR on CDR3 regions. TCRdb reprocessed the multiplex PCR reads with MiXCR, giving one entry per CDR3 protein. The table shows more than 650,000 distinct CDR3 sequences, with 25% to 35% occurring only once. This clonotype was seen ten or more times. What it binds is not known. Time point meaning: persistent/refractory GD, antithyroid drugs over 5 years with positive TRAb. The TCR library used RNA extracted from PBMCs. Germline CDR1 and CDR2: DFQATT and SNEGSKA (reference sequence). This CDR3 spans 15 amino acids. V lost 4 bases, J lost 1 base, and 7 bases stayed unmatched. Regarding the study as a whole: With persistent disease, TRBV28, TRBJ1-2 and TRBJ2-5 were the favored segments. Patients with persistent Graves' had lower TCR diversity than newly diagnosed patients. With a small sample size, accuracy may have been reduced.

V usage is TRBV20-1 and J usage is TRBJ2-5, with 9 bases fitting TRBD2. This sample comprised peripheral blood mononuclear cells (PBMCs), obtained when the disease was refractory, from a patient treated with antithyroid drugs. The clonotype originates from a female donor with Graves disease. The CDR3 spells CSANPAGGSQETQYF. DNA for the CDR3: TGCAGTGCTAACCCAGCGGGAGGTTCCCAAGAGACCCAGTACTTC.